Included here is one T cell receptor beta chain sequence, with context. This clonotype was found many times. It has no known antigen specificity. Base qualities are missing; no much larger clone stands one base away. The data derive from a study of immune heterogeneity within non-small cell lung tumors listed by TCRdb under 2018. With regard to the full study: Histology comprised a few squamous cell carcinomas, roughly ten non-squamous carcinomas and 1 tumor not otherwise specified. Transcriptome data were available for just 40 or so loci from around 12 patients, whereas TCR repertoire analysis spanned about 60 tumor loci from roughly 14 patients. For mutant peptides 8 to 11 amino acids long, netMHCpan-3.0 predicted neoantigen binding to the HLA alleles of each patient. Whole-exome sequencing, RNA-seq and TCR beta repertoire sequencing were combined for multiple spatially distinct regions from each NSCLC tumor so that intratumoral immune heterogeneity could be examined. The research as a whole found: A moderate positive correlation (R roughly 0.3), which was statistically significant, linked local T-cell repertoire clonality to local tumor mutational burden. High-frequency TCR beta clonotypes were found to be largely distinct between individual patients. Within a given patient, the same dominant CDR3B clonotypes showed up repeatedly across loci, although different tumor locations also carried unique high-frequency clones.

For the TCR template, genomic DNA was extracted from bulk tumor tissue, and around 600 ng of gDNA was amplified for each sample. During surgery, multiple biopsies were taken from each primary tumor and placed as far apart as possible within the tumor mass. The study cohort was described as untreated, and patients were newly diagnosed NSCLC cases undergoing curative surgery. The samples came from under 17 patients with newly diagnosed non-small cell lung cancer who were having surgery intended to be curative. Resected tumor masses were reviewed by two independent pathologists. Only DNA and RNA samples of high quality went on to sequencing. The TCR beta CDR3 region was amplified with a multiplex PCR system whose first round of roughly 11 cycles used 32 V-gene forward primers and 13 J-gene reverse primers. First-round PCR used a QIAGEN Multiplex PCR Kit, and primer sequences were filed in Chinese patent CN105087789A. Illumina universal primers were added in a second PCR round performed with the Phusion High-Fidelity PCR Kit. The TCR libraries underwent paired-end sequencing with a read length of 151 bp on the Illumina HiSeq X Ten platform. As for the authors' bioinformatics: Cutadapt was used to discard reads without multiplex PCR primers, PEAR merged the read pairs, and MiXCR with default settings called the CDR3 regions. Repertoire diversity was assessed by Shannon entropy, and clonality was calculated as one minus the Shannon entropy divided by the ln of the count of productive unique sequences. Clonotypes at a frequency of at least 0.5% were defined as dominant or high-frequency T-cell clones. TCRdb cleaned the public reads at Q25 with fastp, built clones with MiXCR and kept in-frame beta chains. A single entry per CDR3 protein holds the most common genes and DNA from its merged rows. The V and J calls follow TCRdb's processing rather than the paper's. This sample has fewer than 12,000 distinct CDR3 sequences in its table, and 25% to 35% of those were observed once. Jointly, the top ten make up about 7.6% of the sample.

From the cysteine through the phenylalanine, the CDR3 covers 15 amino acids. Just the 45-base CDR3 DNA is kept, in frame starting at base 1. V gives up 3 bases and J gives up 1 base, and the segment between their germline ends measures 10 bases. For CDR1 and CDR2, the germline V gene lists MDHEN and SYDVKM. The origin of this receptor is an older woman with non-small cell lung cancer. The chain couples TRBV28 to TRBJ1-3, with no confident D gene call. Input material: lung tumor tissue. The nucleotide sequence reads TGTGCCAGCAGTTTGGCAGGAGAATCTGGAAACACCATATATTTT. It is translated as CASSLAGESGNTIYF.